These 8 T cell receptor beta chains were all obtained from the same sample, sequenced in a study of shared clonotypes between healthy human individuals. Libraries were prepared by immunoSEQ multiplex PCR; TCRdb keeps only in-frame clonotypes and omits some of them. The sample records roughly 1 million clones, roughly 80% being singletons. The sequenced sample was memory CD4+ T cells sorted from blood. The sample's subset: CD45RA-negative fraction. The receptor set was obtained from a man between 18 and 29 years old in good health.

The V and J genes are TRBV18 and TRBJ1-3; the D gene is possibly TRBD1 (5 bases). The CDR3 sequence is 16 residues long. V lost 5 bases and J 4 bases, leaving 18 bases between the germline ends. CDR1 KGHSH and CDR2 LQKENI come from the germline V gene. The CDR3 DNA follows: TGTGCCAGCTCATCAGTACTTACAGGAGGCGGAAACACCATATATTTT. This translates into CASSSVLTGGGNTIYF.

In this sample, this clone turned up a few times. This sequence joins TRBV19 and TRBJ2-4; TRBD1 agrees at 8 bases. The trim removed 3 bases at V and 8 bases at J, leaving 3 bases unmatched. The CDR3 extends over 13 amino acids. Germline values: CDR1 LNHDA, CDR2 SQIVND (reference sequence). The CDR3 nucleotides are TGTGCCAGTAGTATGGTACAGGGGGACATTCAGTACTTC. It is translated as CASSMVQGDIQYF.

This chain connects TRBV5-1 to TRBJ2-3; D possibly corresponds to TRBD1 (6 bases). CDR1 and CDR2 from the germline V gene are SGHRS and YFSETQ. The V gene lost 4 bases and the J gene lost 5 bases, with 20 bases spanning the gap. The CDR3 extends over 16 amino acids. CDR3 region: CASSPLVQGGRDTQYF. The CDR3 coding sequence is TGCGCCAGCAGCCCCTTGGTACAGGGCGGCAGAGATACGCAGTATTTT.

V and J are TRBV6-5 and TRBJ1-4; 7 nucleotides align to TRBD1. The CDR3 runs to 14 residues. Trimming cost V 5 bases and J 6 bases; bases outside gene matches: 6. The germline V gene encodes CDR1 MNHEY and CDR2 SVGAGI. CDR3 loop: CASSKSGGHEKLFF. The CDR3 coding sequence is TGTGCCAGCAGTAAATCAGGGGGACATGAAAAACTGTTTTTT.

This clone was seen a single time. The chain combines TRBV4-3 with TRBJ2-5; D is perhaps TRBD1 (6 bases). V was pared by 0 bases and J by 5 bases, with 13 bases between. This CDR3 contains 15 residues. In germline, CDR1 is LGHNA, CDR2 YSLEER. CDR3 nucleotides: TGCGCCAGCAGCCAAGATTGGGGGCTGGGGGAGACCCAGTACTTC. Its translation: CASSQDWGLGETQYF.

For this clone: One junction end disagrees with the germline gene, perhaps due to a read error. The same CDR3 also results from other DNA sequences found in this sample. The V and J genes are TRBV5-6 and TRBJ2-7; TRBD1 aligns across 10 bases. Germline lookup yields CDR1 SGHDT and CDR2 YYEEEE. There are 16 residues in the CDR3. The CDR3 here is CASSQTGGRSTYEQYF. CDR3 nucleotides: TGTGCCAGCAGTCAGACAGGGGGCCGAAGTACCTACGAGCAGTACTTT.

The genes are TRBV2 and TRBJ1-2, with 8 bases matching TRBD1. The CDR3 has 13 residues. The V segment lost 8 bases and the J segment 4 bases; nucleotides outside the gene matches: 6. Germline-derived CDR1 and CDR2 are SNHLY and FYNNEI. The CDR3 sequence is CASGSDRVYGYTF. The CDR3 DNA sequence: TGTGCCAGCGGCTCGGACAGGGTCTATGGCTACACCTTC.

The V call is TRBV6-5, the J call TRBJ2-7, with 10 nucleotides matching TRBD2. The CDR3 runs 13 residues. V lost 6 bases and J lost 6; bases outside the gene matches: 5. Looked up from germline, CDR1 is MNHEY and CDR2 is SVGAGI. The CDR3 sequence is CASRGLARLEQYF. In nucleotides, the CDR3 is TGTGCCAGCAGGGGACTAGCGCGGCTCGAGCAGTACTTC.